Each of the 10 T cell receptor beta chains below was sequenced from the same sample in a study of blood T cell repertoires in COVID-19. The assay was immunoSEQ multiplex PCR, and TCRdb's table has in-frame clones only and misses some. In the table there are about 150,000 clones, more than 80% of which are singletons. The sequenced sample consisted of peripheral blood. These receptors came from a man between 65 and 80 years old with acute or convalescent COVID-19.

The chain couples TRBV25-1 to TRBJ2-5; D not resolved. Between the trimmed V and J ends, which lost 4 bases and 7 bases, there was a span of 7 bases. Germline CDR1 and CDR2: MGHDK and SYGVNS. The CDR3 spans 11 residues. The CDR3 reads CASSGSRTQYF. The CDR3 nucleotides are TGTGCCAGCAGTGGATCGAGGACCCAGTACTTC.

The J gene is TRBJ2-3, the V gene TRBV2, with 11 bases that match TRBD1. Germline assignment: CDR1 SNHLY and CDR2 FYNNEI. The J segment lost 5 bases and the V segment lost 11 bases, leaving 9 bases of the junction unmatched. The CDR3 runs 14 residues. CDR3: CASRVGQGVDTQYF. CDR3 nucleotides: TGTGCCTCTCGGGTGGGACAGGGGGTAGATACGCAGTATTTT.

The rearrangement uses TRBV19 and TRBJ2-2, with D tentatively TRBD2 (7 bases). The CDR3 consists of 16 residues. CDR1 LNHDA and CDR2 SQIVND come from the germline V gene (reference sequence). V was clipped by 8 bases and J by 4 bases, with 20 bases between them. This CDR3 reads CASYSGGGYGTGELFF. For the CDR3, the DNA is TGTGCCAGTTATTCGGGCGGGGGCTACGGCACCGGGGAGCTGTTTTTT.

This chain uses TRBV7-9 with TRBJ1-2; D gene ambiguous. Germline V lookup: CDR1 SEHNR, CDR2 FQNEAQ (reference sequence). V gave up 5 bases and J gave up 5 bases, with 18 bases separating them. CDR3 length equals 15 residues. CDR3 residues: CASSPLGRAEYGYTF. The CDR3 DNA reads TGTGCCAGCAGCCCCCTCGGGAGGGCAGAATATGGCTACACCTTC.

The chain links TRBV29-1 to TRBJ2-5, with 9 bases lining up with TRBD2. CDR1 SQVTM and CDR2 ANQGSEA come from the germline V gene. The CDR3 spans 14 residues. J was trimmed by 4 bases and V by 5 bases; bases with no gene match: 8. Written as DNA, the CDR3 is TGCAGCGTTTATGGCGGGAGGGCAACAGAGACCCAGTACTTC. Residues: CSVYGGRATETQYF.

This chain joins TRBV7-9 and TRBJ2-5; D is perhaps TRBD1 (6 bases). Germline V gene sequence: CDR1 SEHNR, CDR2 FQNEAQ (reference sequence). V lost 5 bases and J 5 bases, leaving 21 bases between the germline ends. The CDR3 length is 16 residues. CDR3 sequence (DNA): TGTGCCAGCAGCCCCCAAAAGACAGGATGGGACGAGACCCAGTACTTC. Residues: CASSPQKTGWDETQYF.

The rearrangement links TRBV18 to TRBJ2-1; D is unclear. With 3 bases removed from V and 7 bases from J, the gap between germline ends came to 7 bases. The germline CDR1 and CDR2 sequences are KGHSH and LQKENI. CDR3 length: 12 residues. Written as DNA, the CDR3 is TGTGCCAGCTCACCCGTACGGAATGAGCAGTTCTTC. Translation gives CASSPVRNEQFF.

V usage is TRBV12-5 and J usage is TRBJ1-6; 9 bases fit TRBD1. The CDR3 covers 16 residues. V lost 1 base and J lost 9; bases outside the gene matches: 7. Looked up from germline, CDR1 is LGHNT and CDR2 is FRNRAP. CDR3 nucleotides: TGTGCTAGTGGTTTGGATGCCGGGACAGGGCGTTCACCCCTCCACTTT. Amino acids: CASGLDAGTGRSPLHF.

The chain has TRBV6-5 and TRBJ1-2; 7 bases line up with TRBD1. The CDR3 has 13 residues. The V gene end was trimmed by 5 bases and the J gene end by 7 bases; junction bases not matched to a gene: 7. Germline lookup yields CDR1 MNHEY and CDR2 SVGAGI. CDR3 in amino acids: CASSPTGNAGYTF. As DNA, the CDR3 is TGTGCCAGCAGTCCGACAGGGAACGCTGGCTACACCTTC.

The CDR3 loop reads CATKTGTGGGIDTQYF. The CDR3, as DNA: TGTGCCACGAAGACGGGGACAGGGGGCGGAATAGATACGCAGTATTTT. The genes are TRBV19 and TRBJ2-3, with 12 bases lining up with TRBD1. The germline gives CDR1 LNHDA, CDR2 SQIVND (reference sequence). Trimming took 10 bases from V and 5 from J; bases not matched to a gene: 13. CDR3 length equals 16 residues.